Shown below are 13 T cell receptor beta chains from a single sample sequenced in a study of blood T cell repertoires in COVID-19. Data came from immunoSEQ multiplex PCR; TCRdb stores just in-frame clones and leaves some out. The sample has 250,000 to 300,000 clones, approximately 88% seen once. Sequencing was performed on peripheral blood. The source of these receptors is a man in his fifties with acute or convalescent COVID-19.

This clone came up a few times. The rearrangement joins TRBV5-1 to TRBJ2-3; D remains ambiguous. The CDR3 contains 15 residues. V lost 3 bases and J lost 2, with 13 bases in between. The germline gives CDR1 SGHRS, CDR2 YFSETQ. CDR3 DNA: TGCGCCAGCAGCTCTACTACCCCAACCACAGATACGCAGTATTTT. Protein sequence: CASSSTTPTTDTQYF.

As DNA, the CDR3 is TGTGCCAGCAGTGAAGCGCTTCTTTTGACGGGCCAAGAGACCCAGTACTTC. As protein: CASSEALLLTGQETQYF. V is TRBV6-1 and J is TRBJ2-5; D is unresolved. The V and J ends lost 0 bases and 1 base respectively, with 15 bases between them. The CDR3 runs 17 residues. Germline assignment: CDR1 MNHNS and CDR2 SASEGT.

The V and J genes are TRBV10-1 and TRBJ1-4; TRBD1 matches at 9 bases. Germline lookup yields CDR1 WNHNN and CDR2 SYGVQD (reference sequence). The CDR3 runs 13 residues. V was pared by 5 bases and J by 11 bases, with 6 bases of the junction left unmatched. The CDR3 DNA sequence: TGCGCCAGCAGTCGGGGACAGGGCGGGAAACTGTTTTTT. This sequence encodes CASSRGQGGKLFF.

The V gene is TRBV3-1 (or the pseudogene TRBV3-2), the J gene TRBJ2-1; the match to TRBD2 covers 10 bases. The V segment lost 0 bases and the J segment 11 bases; nucleotides outside the gene matches: 13. This CDR3 region has 17 residues. Germline CDR1 and CDR2: LGHDT and YNNKEL (reference sequence). The CDR3 region has the DNA TGTGCCAGCAGCCAAGAGGCGAGACGGCGACTAGCGGGTAAGCAGTTCTTC. Translated: CASSQEARRRLAGKQFF.

This clone was recorded once. V and J are TRBV5-1 and TRBJ1-3; no definite D call. The CDR3 sequence is 14 residues long. Germline CDR1 SGHRS, CDR2 YFSETQ. V was cut by 4 bases and J by 1 base, with 9 bases left in between. For the CDR3, the DNA is TGCGCCAGCAGCGACATCGGTTCTGGAAACACCATATATTTT. This encodes CASSDIGSGNTIYF.

The chain combines TRBV18 with TRBJ2-7; a possible D gene is TRBD2 (5 bases). The V end lost 3 bases, the J end lost 6 bases, and 15 bases lay between the germline ends. From germline, CDR1 is KGHSH and CDR2 LQKENI. There are 14 residues in the CDR3. CDR3 DNA sequence: TGTGCCAGCTCACCGGCCGTCTCAGAGGGCGAGCAGTACTTC. This translates into CASSPAVSEGEQYF.

The gene calls are TRBV19 and TRBJ1-2; 9 nucleotides align to TRBD1. After removal of 6 bases from V and 5 bases from J, the junction contained 7 bases not matched to a gene. The CDR3 consists of 14 residues. The germline gives CDR1 LNHDA, CDR2 SQIVND (reference sequence). CDR3 DNA: TGTGCCAGTAGCTCCGGGACAGGGACTTATGGCTACACCTTC. Translation gives CASSSGTGTYGYTF. Filled out from reference TRBV19 and TRBJ1-2, the complete variable domain reads DGGITQSPKYLFRKEGQNVTLSCEQNLNHDAMYWYRQDPGQGLRLIYYSQIVNDFQKGDIAEGYSVSREKKESFPLTVTSAQKNPTAFYLCASSSGTGTYGYTFGSGTRLTVV.

This chain connects TRBV7-3 to TRBJ2-3, with D hard to call. The CDR3 spans 14 residues. Germline values: CDR1 SGHTA, CDR2 FQGTGA. Trimming cost V 3 bases and J 4 bases, with 11 bases left between them. The CDR3 sequence: CASSLALPADTQYF. In DNA form, the CDR3 reads TGTGCCAGCAGCTTGGCCCTCCCCGCAGATACGCAGTATTTT.

This clone was observed a single time. The chain carries TRBV9 and TRBJ2-3; the D gene is possibly TRBD2 (6 bases). CDR3 length: 13 residues. Germline V lookup: CDR1 SGDLS, CDR2 YYNGEE. Trimming left V 4 bases short and J 9 bases short, with 15 bases between. The CDR3 spells CASSRRGDLTQYF. The CDR3, as DNA: TGTGCCAGCAGCCGGCGCGGGGACCTGACGCAGTATTTT.

This chain links TRBV30 with TRBJ1-2; the D is unclear. This CDR3 has 12 amino acids. The V gene lost 3 bases and the J gene lost 4 bases, with 9 bases spanning the gap. Germline V gene lookup returns CDR1 GTSNPN and CDR2 SVGIG (reference sequence). The CDR3 loop reads CAWRSTAYGYTF. DNA for the CDR3: TGTGCCTGGAGGTCAACAGCCTATGGCTACACCTTC.

V is TRBV2 and J is TRBJ1-5; perhaps TRBD1 as D (5 bases). The CDR3 extends over 14 amino acids. Trimming cost V 4 bases and J 4 bases, with 11 bases left between them. Germline assignment: CDR1 SNHLY and CDR2 FYNNEI. CDR3 residues: CASSVIAGNQPQHF. CDR3 in DNA: TGTGCCAGCAGTGTTATAGCAGGGAATCAGCCCCAGCATTTT.

The chain is built from TRBV7-9 and TRBJ1-2; D ambiguous. Germline assignment: CDR1 SEHNR and CDR2 FQNEAQ (reference sequence). The CDR3 consists of 13 residues. The germline V and J ends were trimmed by 6 bases and 4 bases, with 12 bases remaining between them. This CDR3 is CASSPRSGYGYTF. The CDR3 coding sequence is TGTGCCAGCAGTCCCCGGTCGGGCTATGGCTACACCTTC.

This chain joins TRBV7-2 and TRBJ1-4; no clear D. V was cut by 2 bases and J by 7 bases, with 5 bases left in between. The germline gives CDR1 SGHTA, CDR2 FQGNSA. CDR3 length: 12 amino acids. CDR3 DNA sequence: TGTGCCAGCAGCTTAATGAGTGAAAAACTGTTTTTT. Residues: CASSLMSEKLFF. Drawing the rest from reference TRBV7-2 and TRBJ1-4, the complete variable domain is GAGVSQSPSNKVTEKGKDVELRCDPISGHTALYWYRQSLGQGLEFLIYFQGNSAPDKSGLPSDRFSAERTGGSVSTLTIQRTQQEDSAVYLCASSLMSEKLFFGSGTQLSVL.